Following are 20 T cell receptor beta chains from one sample sequenced in a study of T cell responses to AZD1222 COVID-19 vaccine. Data came from immunoSEQ multiplex PCR; TCRdb stores just in-frame clones and leaves some out. The sample yields under 150,000 clones, roughly nine tenths seen once. Sequences were derived from peripheral blood, sampled 28 days after the second AZD1222 dose. The source of these receptors is an adult who received the AZD1222 COVID-19 vaccine.

The chain carries TRBV5-1 and TRBJ1-5, with D perhaps matching TRBD1 (6 bases). Germline V gives CDR1 SGHRS, CDR2 YFSETQ. The length of the CDR3 is 17 residues. The ends were cut back, 0 bases at V and 0 bases at J, with 13 bases in the middle. The CDR3 nucleotides read TGCGCCAGCAGCTTGGGGACAGTGGGTGTTAGCAATCAGCCCCAGCATTTT. It is translated as CASSLGTVGVSNQPQHF.

The rearrangement uses TRBV30 and TRBJ1-5; possibly TRBD1 for D (6 bases). Germline-derived CDR1 and CDR2 are GTSNPN and SVGIG (reference sequence). This CDR3 contains 15 residues. V lost 0 bases and J lost 0, with 9 bases in between. CDR3 nucleotides: TGTGCCTGGAGTGTACAGGGAAGTAGCAATCAGCCCCAGCATTTT. This sequence encodes CAWSVQGSSNQPQHF.

The J gene is TRBJ1-5, the V gene TRBV7-2; D not resolved. The CDR3 length is 12 residues. Trimming took off 3 bases at V and 3 bases at J, with 3 bases between the two ends. Per the germline V gene, CDR1 is SGHTA and CDR2 is FQGNSA. As DNA, the CDR3 is TGTGCCAGCAGCTTTTACAATCAGCCCCAGCATTTT. It translates to CASSFYNQPQHF. Looking up the rest from reference TRBV7-2 and TRBJ1-5 gives the full variable domain: GAGVSQSPSNKVTEKGKDVELRCDPISGHTALYWYRQSLGQGLEFLIYFQGNSAPDKSGLPSDRFSAERTGGSVSTLTIQRTQQEDSAVYLCASSFYNQPQHFGDGTRLSIL.

The V call is TRBV6-5, the J call TRBJ1-3; 7 bases fit TRBD1. This CDR3 contains 15 residues. Losses at the gene ends were 0 bases for V and 4 bases for J; bases not matched to a gene: 3. CDR1 is MNHEY, CDR2 SVGAGI, per germline. The CDR3 loop is CASSYSAGGGNTIYF. The DNA of the CDR3 is TGTGCCAGCAGTTACTCGGCAGGGGGAGGAAACACCATATATTTT.

V usage is TRBV6-2 or TRBV6-3 and J usage is TRBJ1-1; possibly TRBD1 for D (6 bases). The V and J ends lost 2 bases and 4 bases respectively, with 14 bases between them. Germline V lookup: CDR1 MNHEY, CDR2 SVGEGT. CDR3 size: 15 residues. The CDR3 region is CASSYPGQWGTEAFF. CDR3 in DNA: TGTGCCAGCAGTTACCCCGGACAGTGGGGCACTGAAGCTTTCTTT.

The CDR3 DNA is TGTGCCAGCAGCTTACCGAGCGGGAGCTCAGATACGCAGTATTTT. Translated: CASSLPSGSSDTQYF. The chain carries TRBV7-6 and TRBJ2-3, with 8 bases aligning to TRBD2. Germline V CDR1 and CDR2: SGHVS, FNYEAQ. This CDR3 is 15 amino acids long. The V and J ends lost 2 bases and 4 bases, in that order; junction bases with no gene match: 5.

The chain couples TRBV30 to TRBJ2-1; 9 bases agree with TRBD2. Unmatched junction bases numbered 5, after V lost 4 bases and J lost 10 bases. This CDR3 is built from 12 residues. The germline gives CDR1 GTSNPN, CDR2 SVGIG (reference sequence). CDR3 DNA sequence: TGTGCCTGGAAGTTAGCGGGAGTCGAGCAGTTCTTC. Residues: CAWKLAGVEQFF.

The chain employs TRBV5-1 and TRBJ1-2; D might be TRBD1 (5 bases). V was cut by 0 bases and J by 3 bases, with 12 bases left in between. The V gene's germline CDR1 is SGHRS and CDR2 YFSETQ. The length of the CDR3 is 15 residues. The CDR3 bases are TGCGCCAGCAGCTTGGGACAGTCCCAGGACTATGGCTACACCTTC. It translates to CASSLGQSQDYGYTF. Based on the CDR3 plus reference TRBV5-1 and TRBJ1-2, the full variable domain is KAGVTQTPRYLIKTRGQQVTLSCSPISGHRSVSWYQQTPGQGLQFLFEYFSETQRNKGNFPGRFSGRQFSNSRSEMNVSTLELGDSALYLCASSLGQSQDYGYTFGSGTRLTVV.

There are a few counts of this clone. The V and J genes are TRBV18 and TRBJ2-7; 12 nucleotides align to TRBD2. V shed 3 bases and J 8 bases; nucleotides not matched to a gene: 11. This CDR3 has 16 amino acids. Germline V gene lookup returns CDR1 KGHSH and CDR2 LQKENI. CDR3 amino acids: CASSPSLAGGVQKQYF. CDR3 sequence (DNA): TGTGCCAGCTCACCCAGTCTAGCGGGAGGGGTTCAAAAGCAGTACTTC.

This chain links TRBV4-1 with TRBJ1-5; 10 nucleotides match TRBD1. This CDR3 comprises 17 residues. The V segment lost 1 base and the J segment 3 bases; nucleotides outside the gene matches: 6. CDR1 MGHRA and CDR2 YSYEKL come from the germline V gene. CDR3 sequence reads: CASSQAFRQGANQPQHF. The CDR3 DNA reads TGCGCCAGCAGCCAAGCCTTTCGACAGGGGGCCAATCAGCCCCAGCATTTT.

This chain joins TRBV5-1 and TRBJ1-1; D is ambiguous. Germline CDR1 reads SGHRS; CDR2 reads YFSETQ. V gave up 0 bases and J gave up 1 base, with 7 bases separating them. The CDR3 is made up of 14 amino acids. CDR3 loop: CASSLESANTEAFF. The CDR3 DNA follows: TGCGCCAGCAGCTTGGAGTCAGCGAACACTGAAGCTTTCTTT.

Only a few counts were recorded for this clone. The chain joins TRBV10-3 to TRBJ1-6, with D possibly matching TRBD1 (5 bases). Looked up from germline, CDR1 is ENHRY and CDR2 is SYGVKD. The CDR3 is 14 amino acids. V lost 6 bases, J lost 2 bases, and 8 bases lay in between. CDR3 in amino acids: CAIRGDPYNSPLHF. CDR3 coding DNA: TGTGCCATCAGGGGGGACCCCTATAATTCACCCCTCCACTTT.

The rearrangement uses TRBV3-1 (or the pseudogene TRBV3-2) and TRBJ1-2; D is uncertain. The V gene's germline CDR1 is LGHDT and CDR2 YNNKEL (reference sequence). Trimming took 1 base from V and 4 from J, leaving 7 bases between them. This CDR3 is 13 amino acids long. The CDR3 sequence is CASSQVEPYGYTF. The CDR3 DNA follows: TGTGCCAGCAGCCAAGTAGAGCCCTATGGCTACACCTTC.

The chain links TRBV4-2 to TRBJ2-3; 8 bases are a match to TRBD2. In germline, CDR1 is LGHNA, CDR2 YNFKEQ. V dropped 5 bases and J dropped 4; count of bases not matched to a gene: 8. This CDR3 has 15 amino acids. CDR3 coding DNA: TGTGCCAGCAGCTACAGAAGCGGGAGCCCAGATACGCAGTATTTT. It specifies CASSYRSGSPDTQYF.

This clone was counted between two and nine times. This sequence joins TRBV19 and TRBJ1-2; TRBD1 matches 7 bases. Germline values: CDR1 LNHDA, CDR2 SQIVND (reference sequence). The CDR3 is made up of 16 amino acids. The junction had 11 bases not matched to a gene; V was cut back by 7 bases and J by 0 bases. DNA of the CDR3: TGTGCCAGTAACGTTCTTGGGACAGATACTAACTATGGCTACACCTTC. Its protein product is CASNVLGTDTNYGYTF. Together with reference TRBV19 and TRBJ1-2, the CDR3 gives the full variable domain: DGGITQSPKYLFRKEGQNVTLSCEQNLNHDAMYWYRQDPGQGLRLIYYSQIVNDFQKGDIAEGYSVSREKKESFPLTVTSAQKNPTAFYLCASNVLGTDTNYGYTFGSGTRLTVV.

The gene calls are TRBV5-8 and TRBJ2-1, with 8 bases identical to TRBD1. V was clipped by 5 bases and J by 5 bases; unmatched bases: 9. The germline gives CDR1 SGHTS, CDR2 YDEGEE. This CDR3 has 15 residues. CDR3 sequence (DNA): TGTGCCAGCAGTATTACCCCGGACAGGGACAATGAGCAGTTCTTC. Its translation is CASSITPDRDNEQFF. The full variable domain, with the rest looked up from reference TRBV5-8 and TRBJ2-1, is EAGVTQSPTHLIKTRGQQATLRCSPISGHTSVYWYQQALGLGLQFLLWYDEGEERNRGNFPPRFSGRQFPNYSSELNVNALELEDSALYLCASSITPDRDNEQFFGPGTRLTVL.

J is TRBJ1-3 and V is TRBV3-1 (or the pseudogene TRBV3-2); D remains ambiguous. Germline CDR1 LGHDT, CDR2 YNNKEL (reference sequence). The CDR3 sequence is 16 residues long. The germline V and J ends were trimmed by 1 base and 2 bases, with 12 bases remaining between them. CDR3 in DNA: TGTGCCAGCAGCCAAGCCCCAAACACTGCTGGAAACACCATATATTTT. It is translated as CASSQAPNTAGNTIYF.

This clone came up once. The CDR3 spells CASSDQRWSGNEQFF. CDR3 in DNA: TGTGCCAGCTCTGACCAAAGGTGGAGCGGAAATGAGCAGTTCTTC. The chain employs TRBV18 and TRBJ2-1, with D possibly matching TRBD2 (5 bases). CDR3 length: 15 amino acids. Trimming took 6 bases from V and 7 from J, leaving 19 bases between them. CDR1 is KGHSH and CDR2 is LQKENI in the germline V gene.

This chain joins TRBV27 and TRBJ1-2; D uncertain. Between the trimmed V and J ends, which lost 8 bases and 2 bases, there was a span of 12 bases. CDR1 and CDR2 (germline): MNHEY, SMNVEV (reference sequence). This CDR3 has 13 amino acids. The DNA for the CDR3 is TGTGCCAGCTCCTGGAGGTGGAACTATGGCTACACCTTC. Its translation is CASSWRWNYGYTF.

V gene TRBV5-1 combines with J gene TRBJ2-5; 7 nucleotides align to TRBD1. V dropped 6 bases and J dropped 2; count of bases not matched to a gene: 4. The CDR3 length is 13 residues. CDR1 SGHRS and CDR2 YFSETQ come from the germline V gene. DNA of the CDR3: TGCGCCAGCACGACAGGGACACAAGAGACCCAGTACTTC. Translation gives CASTTGTQETQYF.